This T cell receptor (beta chain) was identified in a study of blood T cell repertoires in COVID-19. Study-wide context: Samples taken during acute and convalescent COVID-19 were collected in the United States, Italy and Spain. T cells, B-cell-depleted T cells, or PBMCs provided the cDNA or gDNA that served as material.

Here immunoSEQ multiplex PCR was the method, and the copy in TCRdb shows in-frame clones only, minus some. The table lists some 330,000 clones, around nine tenths of them singletons. Germline V CDR1 and CDR2: MNHEY, SVGAGI. V lost 4 bases and J lost 5, with 17 bases in between. The CDR3 covers 15 residues. The receptor was isolated from a woman in her forties or fifties with active or convalescent COVID-19. The chain recombines TRBV6-5 with TRBJ1-2, with D tentatively TRBD1 (6 bases). Material: peripheral blood. CDR3 sequence (DNA): TGTGCCAGCAGTTTCTTTCCGGGACAAAGTTATGGCTACACCTTC. It specifies CASSFFPGQSYGYTF.